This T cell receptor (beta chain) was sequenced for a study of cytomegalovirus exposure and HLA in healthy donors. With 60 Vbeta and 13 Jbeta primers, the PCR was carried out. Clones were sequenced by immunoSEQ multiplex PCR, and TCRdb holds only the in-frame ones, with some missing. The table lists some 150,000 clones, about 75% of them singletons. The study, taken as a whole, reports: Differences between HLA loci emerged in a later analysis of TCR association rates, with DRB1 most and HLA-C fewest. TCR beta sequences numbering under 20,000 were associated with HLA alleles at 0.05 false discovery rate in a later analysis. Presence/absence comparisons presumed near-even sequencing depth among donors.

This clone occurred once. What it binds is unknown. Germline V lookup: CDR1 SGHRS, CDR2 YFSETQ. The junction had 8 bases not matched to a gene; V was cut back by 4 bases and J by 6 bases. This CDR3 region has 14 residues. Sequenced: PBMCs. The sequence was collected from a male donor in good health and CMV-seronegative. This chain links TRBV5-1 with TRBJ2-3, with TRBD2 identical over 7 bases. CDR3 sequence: CASSPAAGMDTQYF. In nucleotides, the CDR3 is TGCGCCAGCAGCCCAGCAGCGGGAATGGATACGCAGTATTTT.